Below are 2 T cell receptor beta chains sequenced from a single sample in a study of cytomegalovirus exposure and HLA in healthy donors. Primers included in the PCR were 60 Vbeta and 13 Jbeta primers. Repertoires were generated with immunoSEQ multiplex PCR, while TCRdb's copy carries only in-frame clones and drops some. The table has some 170,000 clones, around 79% seen once. The sample was PBMCs. The receptors come from a man aged 35 to 55 in good health and CMV-seronegative.

The gene calls are TRBV6-1 and TRBJ1-1; no clear D. V lost 2 bases and J lost 1, with 8 bases in between. Looked up from germline, CDR1 is MNHNS and CDR2 is SASEGT. The CDR3 sequence is 14 residues long. CDR3 in DNA: TGTGCCAGCAGTGAATTCGAGGGGAACACTGAAGCTTTCTTT. Protein sequence: CASSEFEGNTEAFF.

The V call is TRBV19, the J call TRBJ1-3; D remains ambiguous. CDR1 is LNHDA and CDR2 is SQIVND in the germline V gene (reference sequence). V lost 0 bases and J 4 bases, leaving 16 bases between the germline ends. CDR3 length: 17 amino acids. CDR3 sequence reads: CASSIDRGKVSGNTIYF. CDR3 nucleotide sequence: TGTGCCAGTAGTATAGATCGAGGGAAGGTCAGCGGAAACACCATATATTTT.